Below are 8 T cell receptor beta chains sequenced from a single sample in a study of OX40 agonist ivuxolimab in advanced cancers. Some clones are missing from TCRdb's copy, which holds only in-frame ones; the method was immunoSEQ multiplex PCR. The sample records 20,000 to 25,000 clones, about 88% being singletons. Source: CD4+ or CD8+ T cells sorted from blood, taken in a trial of the OX40 agonist ivuxolimab. The origin of the receptors is an adult with an advanced solid tumor such as melanoma, head and neck, liver or kidney cancer.

V is TRBV30 and J is TRBJ2-6, with D hard to call. The V and J ends lost 1 base and 1 base respectively, with 5 bases between them. From germline, CDR1 is GTSNPN and CDR2 SVGIG (reference sequence). The CDR3 is 14 residues long. CDR3 DNA sequence: TGTGCCTGGAGTGAGGGATCTGGGGCCAACGTCCTGACTTTC. It is translated as CAWSEGSGANVLTF.

The chain carries TRBV5-1 and TRBJ2-7; 7 bases are a match to TRBD1. Germline CDR1 reads SGHRS; CDR2 reads YFSETQ. V trimming: 3 bases; J trimming: 6 bases; junction bases outside the gene matches: 9. The CDR3 loop spans 14 amino acids. The CDR3 DNA reads as TGCGCCAGCAGCTCGACAGGGTTCTACATCGAGCAGTACTTC. As protein: CASSSTGFYIEQYF.

V usage is TRBV7-8 and J usage is TRBJ2-2, with a weak D call TRBD2 (5 bases). The CDR3 spans 14 residues. Trimming removed 2 bases at V and 3 bases at J, with 7 bases between. Germline loops: CDR1 SGHVS, CDR2 FQNEAQ. The CDR3 sequence: CASSLSGYTGELFF. Here the CDR3 DNA reads TGTGCCAGCAGCTTAAGCGGCTACACCGGGGAGCTGTTTTTT.

The chain uses TRBV7-9 and TRBJ2-7; weak D call: TRBD1 (5 bases). The CDR3 is 17 amino acids. Germline lookup yields CDR1 SEHNR and CDR2 FQNEAQ (reference sequence). V was pared by 3 bases and J by 0 bases, with 18 bases between. This chain's CDR3 is CASSFSDPRQRSYEQYF. CDR3 DNA: TGTGCCAGCAGCTTTTCAGACCCGAGACAGCGCTCCTACGAGCAGTACTTC.

The chain carries TRBV27 and TRBJ2-3, with 11 nucleotides matching TRBD1. The germline CDR1 and CDR2 sequences are MNHEY and SMNVEV (reference sequence). The trim removed 4 bases at V and 5 bases at J, leaving 5 bases unmatched. The CDR3 is 15 residues long. The CDR3 region is CASSSGQGAKDTQYF. In nucleotides, the CDR3 is TGTGCCAGCAGTTCAGGACAGGGGGCGAAAGATACGCAGTATTTT.

The chain combines TRBV7-9 with TRBJ2-1; a weak D match, TRBD1 (5 bases). Per the germline V gene, CDR1 is SEHNR and CDR2 is FQNEAQ (reference sequence). This CDR3 has 12 amino acids. V was shortened by 5 bases and J by 9 bases, with 11 bases between the two germline ends. The chain's CDR3 is CASSTARGEQFF. The CDR3 nucleotides read TGTGCCAGCAGCACCGCTAGGGGTGAGCAGTTCTTC.

This chain joins TRBV19 and TRBJ2-2; 11 bases are a match to TRBD1. This CDR3 has 19 residues. V shed 7 bases, J shed 0 bases, and the junction held 13 bases outside the gene matches. Germline V gene lookup returns CDR1 LNHDA and CDR2 SQIVND (reference sequence). CDR3 in amino acids: CASTRDRGFPNANTGELFF. The DNA for the CDR3 is TGTGCCAGTACCCGGGACAGGGGGTTCCCGAACGCGAACACCGGGGAGCTGTTTTTT.

This chain uses TRBV19 with TRBJ2-1; 10 bases fit TRBD2. V was pared by 5 bases and J by 1 base, with 14 bases of the junction left unmatched. The CDR3 contains 19 residues. Looked up from germline, CDR1 is LNHDA and CDR2 is SQIVND (reference sequence). The CDR3 region has the DNA TGTGCCAGTAGTCCAATTGGTAGCGGGAGGTTCGGGTCCTACAATGAGCAGTTCTTC. Translating gives CASSPIGSGRFGSYNEQFF.